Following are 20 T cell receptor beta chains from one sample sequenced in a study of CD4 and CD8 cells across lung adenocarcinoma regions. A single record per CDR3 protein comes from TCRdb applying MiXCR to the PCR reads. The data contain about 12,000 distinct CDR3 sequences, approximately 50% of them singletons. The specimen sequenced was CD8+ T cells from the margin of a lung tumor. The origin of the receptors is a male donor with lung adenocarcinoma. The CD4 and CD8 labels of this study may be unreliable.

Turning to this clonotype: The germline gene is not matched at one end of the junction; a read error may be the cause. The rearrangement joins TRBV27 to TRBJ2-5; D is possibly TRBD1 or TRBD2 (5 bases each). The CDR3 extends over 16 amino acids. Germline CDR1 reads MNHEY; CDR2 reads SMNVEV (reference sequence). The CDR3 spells CASRAGAGRDQETQYF. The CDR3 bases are TGTGCCAGCAGGGCCGGGGCGGGCCGGGACCAAGAGACGCAGTACTTC.

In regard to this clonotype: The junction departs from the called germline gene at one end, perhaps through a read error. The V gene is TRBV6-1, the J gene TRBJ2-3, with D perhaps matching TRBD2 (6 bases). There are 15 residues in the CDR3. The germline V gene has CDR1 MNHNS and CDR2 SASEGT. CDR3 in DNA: TGTGGCCGCGGTGCGGGGCTGCGTGACAAAGATACGCAGTACTTT. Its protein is CGRGAGLRDKDTQYF.

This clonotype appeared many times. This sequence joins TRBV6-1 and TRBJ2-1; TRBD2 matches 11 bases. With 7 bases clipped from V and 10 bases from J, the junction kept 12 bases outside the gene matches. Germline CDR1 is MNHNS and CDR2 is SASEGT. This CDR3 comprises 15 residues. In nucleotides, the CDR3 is TGTGCCAGCAAGAAGGGACTAGCGGAGAACTACGAGCAGTTCTTC. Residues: CASKKGLAENYEQFF.

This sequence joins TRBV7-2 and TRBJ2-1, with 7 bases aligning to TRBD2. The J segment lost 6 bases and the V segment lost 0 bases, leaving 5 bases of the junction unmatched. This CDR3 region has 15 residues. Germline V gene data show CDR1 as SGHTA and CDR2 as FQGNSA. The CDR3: CASSLAAGAVNEQFF. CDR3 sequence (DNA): TGTGCCAGCAGCTTAGCGGCGGGAGCAGTCAATGAGCAGTTCTTC. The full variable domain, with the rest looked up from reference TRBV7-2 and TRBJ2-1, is GAGVSQSPSNKVTEKGKDVELRCDPISGHTALYWYRQSLGQGLEFLIYFQGNSAPDKSGLPSDRFSAERTGGSVSTLTIQRTQQEDSAVYLCASSLAAGAVNEQFFGPGTRLTVL.

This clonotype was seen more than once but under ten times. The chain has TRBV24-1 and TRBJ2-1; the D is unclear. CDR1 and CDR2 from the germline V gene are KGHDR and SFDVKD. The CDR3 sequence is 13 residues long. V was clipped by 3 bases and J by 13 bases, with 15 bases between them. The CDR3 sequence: CATSDPYQETQFF. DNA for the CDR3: TGTGCCACCAGTGATCCGTACCAAGAGACCCAGTTCTTC.

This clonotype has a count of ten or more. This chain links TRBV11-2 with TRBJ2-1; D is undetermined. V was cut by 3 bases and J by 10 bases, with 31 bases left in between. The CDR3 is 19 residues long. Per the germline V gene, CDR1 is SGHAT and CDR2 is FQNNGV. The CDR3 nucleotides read TGTGCCAGCAGCTTTCTAATTCGTAGTAGTACCCCCAGCTCCTACGAGCAGTTCTTC. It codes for CASSFLIRSSTPSSYEQFF.

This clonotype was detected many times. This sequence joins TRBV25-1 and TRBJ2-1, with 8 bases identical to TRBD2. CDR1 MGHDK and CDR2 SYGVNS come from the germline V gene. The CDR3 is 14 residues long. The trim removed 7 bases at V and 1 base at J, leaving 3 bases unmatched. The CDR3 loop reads CASTPSGSYNEQFF. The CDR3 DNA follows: TGTGCCAGCACCCCTAGCGGGTCCTACAATGAGCAGTTCTTC.

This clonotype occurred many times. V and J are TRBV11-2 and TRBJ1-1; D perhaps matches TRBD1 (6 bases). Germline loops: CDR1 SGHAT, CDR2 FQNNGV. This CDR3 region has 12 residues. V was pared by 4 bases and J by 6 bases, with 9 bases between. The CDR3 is CASSSNRAEAFF. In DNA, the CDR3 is TGTGCCAGCAGCTCGAACAGGGCTGAAGCTTTCTTT.

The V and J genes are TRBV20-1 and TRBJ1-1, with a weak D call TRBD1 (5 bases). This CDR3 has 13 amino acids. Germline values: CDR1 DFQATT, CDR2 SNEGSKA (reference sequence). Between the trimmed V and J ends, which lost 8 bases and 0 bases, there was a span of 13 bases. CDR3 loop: CSSTGVLNTEAFF. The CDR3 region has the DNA TGCAGTTCCACGGGGGTATTGAACACTGAAGCTTTCTTT.

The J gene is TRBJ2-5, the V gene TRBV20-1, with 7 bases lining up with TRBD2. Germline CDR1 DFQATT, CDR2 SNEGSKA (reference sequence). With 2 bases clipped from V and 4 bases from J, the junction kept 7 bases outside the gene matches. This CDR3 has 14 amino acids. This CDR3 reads CSARYVGGSETQYF. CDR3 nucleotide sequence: TGCAGTGCTAGATACGTGGGAGGGTCAGAGACCCAGTACTTC.

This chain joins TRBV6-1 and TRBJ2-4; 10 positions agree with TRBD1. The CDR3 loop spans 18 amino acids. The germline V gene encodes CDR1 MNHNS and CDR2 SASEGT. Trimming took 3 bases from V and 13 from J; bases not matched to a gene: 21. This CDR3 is CASSERTGGGLDKNTQYF. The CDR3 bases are TGTGCCAGCAGTGAGAGGACAGGGGGGGGCCTAGACAAAAACACCCAGTACTTC.

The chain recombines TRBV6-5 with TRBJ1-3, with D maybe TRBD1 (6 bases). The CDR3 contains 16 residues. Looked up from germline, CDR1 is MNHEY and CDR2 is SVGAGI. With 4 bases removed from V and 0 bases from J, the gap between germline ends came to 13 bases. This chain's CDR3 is CASSSKQGPSGNTIYF. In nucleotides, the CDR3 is TGTGCCAGCAGTTCCAAACAGGGCCCCTCTGGAAACACCATATATTTT.

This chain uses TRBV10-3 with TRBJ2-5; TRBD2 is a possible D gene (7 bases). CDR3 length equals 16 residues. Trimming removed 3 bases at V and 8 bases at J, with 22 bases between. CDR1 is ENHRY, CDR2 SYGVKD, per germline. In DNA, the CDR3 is TGTGCCATCAGTGATGGCGGGGGCCGCGTCACAGATACCCAGTACTTC. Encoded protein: CAISDGGGRVTDTQYF.

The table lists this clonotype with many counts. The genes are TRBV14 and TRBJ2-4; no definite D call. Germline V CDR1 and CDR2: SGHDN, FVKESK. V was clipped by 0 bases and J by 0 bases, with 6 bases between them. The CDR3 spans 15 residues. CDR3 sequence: CASSQDGPAKNIQYF. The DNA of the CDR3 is TGTGCCAGCAGCCAAGATGGTCCAGCCAAAAACATTCAGTACTTC.

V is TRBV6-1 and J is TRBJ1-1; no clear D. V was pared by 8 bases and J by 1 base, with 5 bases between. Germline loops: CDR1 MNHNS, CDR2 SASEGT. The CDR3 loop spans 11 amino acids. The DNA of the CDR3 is TGTGCCAGCGACACGAACACTGAAGCTTTCTTT. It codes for CASDTNTEAFF.

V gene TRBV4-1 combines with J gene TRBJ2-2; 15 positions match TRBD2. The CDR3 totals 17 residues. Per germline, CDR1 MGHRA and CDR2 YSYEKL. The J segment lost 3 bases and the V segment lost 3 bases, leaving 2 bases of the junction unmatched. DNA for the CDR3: TGCGCCAGCAGCCATCGGACTAGCGGGAGGGACACCGGGGAGCTGTTTTTT. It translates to CASSHRTSGRDTGELFF.

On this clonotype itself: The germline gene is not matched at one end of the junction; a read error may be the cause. The CDR3 sequence is CASAGEGVADQETQYF. The CDR3 nucleotides are TGTGCCAGCGCGGGGGAGGGGGTCGCGGACCAAGAGACGCAGTACTTC. V is TRBV6-1 and J is TRBJ2-5, with D maybe TRBD2 (7 bases). Germline loops: CDR1 MNHNS, CDR2 SASEGT. This CDR3 is built from 16 residues.

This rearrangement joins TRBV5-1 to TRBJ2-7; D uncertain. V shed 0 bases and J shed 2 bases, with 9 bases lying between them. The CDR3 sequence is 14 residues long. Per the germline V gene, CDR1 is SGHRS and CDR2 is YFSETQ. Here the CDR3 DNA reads TGCGCCAGCAGCTTGGAGCCCCAGCCCTACGAGCAGTACTTC. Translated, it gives CASSLEPQPYEQYF. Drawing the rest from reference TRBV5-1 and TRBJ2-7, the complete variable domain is KAGVTQTPRYLIKTRGQQVTLSCSPISGHRSVSWYQQTPGQGLQFLFEYFSETQRNKGNFPGRFSGRQFSNSRSEMNVSTLELGDSALYLCASSLEPQPYEQYFGPGTRLTVT.

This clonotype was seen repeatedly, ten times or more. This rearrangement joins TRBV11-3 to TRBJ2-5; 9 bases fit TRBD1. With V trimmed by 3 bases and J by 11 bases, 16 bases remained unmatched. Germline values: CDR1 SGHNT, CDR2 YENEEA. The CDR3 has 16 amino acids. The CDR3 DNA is TGTGCCAGCAGCTTGACAGGGGGGTACTCCTACAATGAGCAGTACTTC. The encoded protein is CASSLTGGYSYNEQYF. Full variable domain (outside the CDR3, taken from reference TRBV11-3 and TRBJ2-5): EAGVVQSPRYKIIEKKQPVAFWCNPISGHNTLYWYLQNLGQGPELLIRYENEEAVDDSQLPKDRFSAERLKGVDSTLKIQPAELGDSAVYLCASSLTGGYSYNEQYFGPGTRLLVL.

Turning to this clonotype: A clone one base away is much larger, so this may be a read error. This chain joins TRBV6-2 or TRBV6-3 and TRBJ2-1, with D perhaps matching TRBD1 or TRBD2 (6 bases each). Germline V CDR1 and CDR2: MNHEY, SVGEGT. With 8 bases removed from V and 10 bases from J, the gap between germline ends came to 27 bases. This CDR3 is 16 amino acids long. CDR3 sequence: CASGLSPRGLPYEQFF. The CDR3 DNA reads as TGTGCCAGCGGACTAAGTCCCAGGGGCCTGCCCTACGAGCAGTTCTTC.